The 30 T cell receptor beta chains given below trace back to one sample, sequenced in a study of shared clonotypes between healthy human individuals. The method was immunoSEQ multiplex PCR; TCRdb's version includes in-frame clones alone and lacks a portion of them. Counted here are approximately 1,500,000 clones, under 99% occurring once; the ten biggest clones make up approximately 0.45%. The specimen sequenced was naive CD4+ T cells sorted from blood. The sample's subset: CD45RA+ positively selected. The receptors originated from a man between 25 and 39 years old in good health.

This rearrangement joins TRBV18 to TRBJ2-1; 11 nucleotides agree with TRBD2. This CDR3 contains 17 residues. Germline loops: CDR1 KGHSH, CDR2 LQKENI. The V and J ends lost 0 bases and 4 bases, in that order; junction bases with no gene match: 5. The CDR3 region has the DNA TGTGCCAGCTCACCACCTAGTAGCGGGAGGGATTACAATGAGCAGTTCTTC. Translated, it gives CASSPPSSGRDYNEQFF.

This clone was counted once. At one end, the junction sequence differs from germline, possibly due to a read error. DNA of the CDR3: TGTGTCAGTAGTATAGGACAGAGGCTTAACACTGAAGCTTTCTTT. Protein: CVSSIGQRLNTEAFF. The genes are TRBV19 and TRBJ1-1; D might be TRBD1 (6 bases). The CDR3 consists of 15 residues. Per the germline V gene, CDR1 is LNHDA and CDR2 is SQIVND (reference sequence).

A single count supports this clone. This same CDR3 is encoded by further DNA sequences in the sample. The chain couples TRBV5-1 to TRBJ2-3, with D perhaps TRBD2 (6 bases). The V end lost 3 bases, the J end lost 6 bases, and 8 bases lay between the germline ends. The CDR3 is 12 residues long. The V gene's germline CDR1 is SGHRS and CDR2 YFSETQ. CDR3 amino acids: CASSSEGDTQYF. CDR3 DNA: TGCGCCAGCAGCTCGGAGGGTGATACGCAGTATTTT.

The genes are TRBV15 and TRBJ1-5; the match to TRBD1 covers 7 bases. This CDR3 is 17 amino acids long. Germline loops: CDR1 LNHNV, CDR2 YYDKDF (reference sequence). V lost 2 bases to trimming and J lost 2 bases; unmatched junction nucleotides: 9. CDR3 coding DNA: TGTGCCACCAGCAGATGGGACCGACAGGGTGGCAATCAGCCCCAGCATTTT. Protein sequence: CATSRWDRQGGNQPQHF. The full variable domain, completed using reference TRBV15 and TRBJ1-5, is DAMVIQNPRYQVTQFGKPVTLSCSQTLNHNVMYWYQQKSSQAPKLLFHYYDKDFNNEADTPDNFQSRRPNTSFCFLDIRSPGLGDTAMYLCATSRWDRQGGNQPQHFGDGTRLSIL.

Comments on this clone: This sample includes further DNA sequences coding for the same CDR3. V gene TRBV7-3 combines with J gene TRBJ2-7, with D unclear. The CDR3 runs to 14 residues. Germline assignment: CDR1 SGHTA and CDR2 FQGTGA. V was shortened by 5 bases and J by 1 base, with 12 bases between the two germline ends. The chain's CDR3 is CASSLGRGSYEQYF. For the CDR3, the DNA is TGTGCCAGCAGCCTAGGGCGCGGTTCCTACGAGCAGTACTTC.

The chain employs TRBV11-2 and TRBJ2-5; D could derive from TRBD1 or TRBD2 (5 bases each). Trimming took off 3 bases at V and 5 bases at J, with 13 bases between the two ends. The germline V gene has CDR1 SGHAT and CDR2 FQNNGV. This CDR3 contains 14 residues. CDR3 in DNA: TGTGCCAGCAGCTTCGCAGGGACGAGGGAGACCCAGTACTTC. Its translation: CASSFAGTRETQYF.

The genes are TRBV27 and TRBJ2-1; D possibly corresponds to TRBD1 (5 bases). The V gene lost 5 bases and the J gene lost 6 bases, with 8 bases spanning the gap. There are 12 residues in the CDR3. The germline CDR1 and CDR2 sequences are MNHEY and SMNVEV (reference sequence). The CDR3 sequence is CASSPQGNEQFF. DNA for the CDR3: TGTGCCAGCAGTCCCCAGGGCAATGAGCAGTTCTTC.

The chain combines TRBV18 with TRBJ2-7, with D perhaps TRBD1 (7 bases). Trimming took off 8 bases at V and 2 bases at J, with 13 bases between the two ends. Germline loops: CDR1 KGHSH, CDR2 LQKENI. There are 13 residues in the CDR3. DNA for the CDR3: TGTGCCAGCGCCACAGGGGAGGCCTACGAGCAGTACTTC. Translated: CASATGEAYEQYF. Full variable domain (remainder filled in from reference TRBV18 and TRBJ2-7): NAGVMQNPRHLVRRRGQEARLRCSPMKGHSHVYWYRQLPEEGLKFMVYLQKENIIDESGMPKERFSAEFPKEGPSILRIQQVVRGDSAAYFCASATGEAYEQYFGPGTRLTVT.

The CDR3 sequence: CASSLGPNYGYTF. DNA of the CDR3: TGTGCCAGCTCACTCGGACCCAACTATGGCTACACCTTC. The chain uses TRBV18 and TRBJ1-2; D uncertain. This CDR3 has 13 amino acids. The germline V gene has CDR1 KGHSH and CDR2 LQKENI. Trimming stripped 4 bases from V and 2 bases from J, with 8 bases between.

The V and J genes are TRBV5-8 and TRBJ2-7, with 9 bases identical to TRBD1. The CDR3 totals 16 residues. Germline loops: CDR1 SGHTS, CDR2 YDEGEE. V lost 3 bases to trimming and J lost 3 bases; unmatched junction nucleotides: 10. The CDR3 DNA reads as TGTGCCAGCAGCTGGACCCGGGACAGGGATTACTACGAGCAGTACTTC. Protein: CASSWTRDRDYYEQYF.

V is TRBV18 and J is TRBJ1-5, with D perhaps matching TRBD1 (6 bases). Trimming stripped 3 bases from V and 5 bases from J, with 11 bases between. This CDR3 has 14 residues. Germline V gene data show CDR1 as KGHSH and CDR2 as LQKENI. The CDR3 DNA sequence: TGTGCCAGCTCACCGAACAGGGCCGATCAGCCCCAGCATTTT. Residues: CASSPNRADQPQHF. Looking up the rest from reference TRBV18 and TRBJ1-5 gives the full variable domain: NAGVMQNPRHLVRRRGQEARLRCSPMKGHSHVYWYRQLPEEGLKFMVYLQKENIIDESGMPKERFSAEFPKEGPSILRIQQVVRGDSAAYFCASSPNRADQPQHFGDGTRLSIL.

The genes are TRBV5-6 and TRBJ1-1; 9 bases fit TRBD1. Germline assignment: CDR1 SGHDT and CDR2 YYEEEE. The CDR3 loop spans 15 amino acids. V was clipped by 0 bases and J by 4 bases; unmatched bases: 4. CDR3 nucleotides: TGTGCCAGCAGCTTGGCTGACAGGGGGTTCACTGAAGCTTTCTTT. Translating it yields CASSLADRGFTEAFF.

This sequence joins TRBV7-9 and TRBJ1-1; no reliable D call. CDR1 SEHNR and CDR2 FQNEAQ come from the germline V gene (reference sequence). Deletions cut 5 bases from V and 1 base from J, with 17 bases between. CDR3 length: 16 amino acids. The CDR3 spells CASSENGRVKNTEAFF. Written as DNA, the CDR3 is TGTGCCAGCAGCGAGAACGGACGAGTTAAGAACACTGAAGCTTTCTTT.

The CDR3 DNA is TGTGCCAGCAGTCCCCTCTATCAGGATACGCAGTATTTT. It codes for CASSPLYQDTQYF. The chain uses TRBV28 and TRBJ2-3; no definite D call. Germline V lookup: CDR1 MDHEN, CDR2 SYDVKM. V dropped 5 bases and J dropped 6 bases, with 12 bases sitting between them. CDR3 length: 13 amino acids. The full variable domain, rest sourced from reference TRBV28 and TRBJ2-3, is DVKVTQSSRYLVKRTGEKVFLECVQDMDHENMFWYRQDPGLGLRLIYFSYDVKMKEKGDIPEGYSVSREKKERFSLILESASTNQTSMYLCASSPLYQDTQYFGPGTRLTVL.

The CDR3: CASSLEGRARGNTIYF. For the CDR3, the DNA is TGTGCCAGCAGCTTAGAGGGCAGGGCGAGGGGAAACACCATATATTTT. The chain has TRBV13 and TRBJ1-3; D may be TRBD1 (5 bases). The germline CDR1 and CDR2 sequences are PRHDT and FYEKMQ (reference sequence). This CDR3 region has 16 residues. The ends were cut back, 1 base at V and 4 bases at J, with 14 bases in the middle.

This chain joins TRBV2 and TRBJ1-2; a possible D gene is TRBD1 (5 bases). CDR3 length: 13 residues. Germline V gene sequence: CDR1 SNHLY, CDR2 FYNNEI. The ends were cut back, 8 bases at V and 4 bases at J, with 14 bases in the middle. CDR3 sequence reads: CASLGTGFYGYTF. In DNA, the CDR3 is TGTGCCAGCCTCGGAACAGGCTTCTATGGCTACACCTTC.

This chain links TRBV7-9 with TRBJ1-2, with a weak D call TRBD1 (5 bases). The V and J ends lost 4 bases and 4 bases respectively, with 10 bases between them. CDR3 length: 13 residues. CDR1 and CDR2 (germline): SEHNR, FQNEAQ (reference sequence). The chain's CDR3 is CASSWDDTYGYTF. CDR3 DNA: TGTGCCAGCAGCTGGGACGACACCTATGGCTACACCTTC.

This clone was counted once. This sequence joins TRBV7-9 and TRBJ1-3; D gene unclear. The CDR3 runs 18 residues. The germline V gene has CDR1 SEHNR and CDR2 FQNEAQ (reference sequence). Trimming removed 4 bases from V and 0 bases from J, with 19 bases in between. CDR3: CASSSPAGRRVSGNTIYF. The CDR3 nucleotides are TGTGCCAGCAGCTCCCCGGCGGGGAGGCGGGTCTCTGGAAACACCATATATTTT.

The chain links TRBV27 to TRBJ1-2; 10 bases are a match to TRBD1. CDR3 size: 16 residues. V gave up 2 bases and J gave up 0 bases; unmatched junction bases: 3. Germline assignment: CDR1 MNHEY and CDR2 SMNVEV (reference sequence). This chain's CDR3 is CASSLRDRGTNYGYTF. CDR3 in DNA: TGTGCCAGCAGTTTAAGGGACAGGGGCACTAACTATGGCTACACCTTC.

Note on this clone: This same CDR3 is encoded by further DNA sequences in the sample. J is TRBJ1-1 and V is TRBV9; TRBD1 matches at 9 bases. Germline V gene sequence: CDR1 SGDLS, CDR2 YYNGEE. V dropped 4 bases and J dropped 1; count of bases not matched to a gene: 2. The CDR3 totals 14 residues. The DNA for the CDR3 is TGTGCCAGCAGCAAGACAGGGGGGAACACTGAAGCTTTCTTT. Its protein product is CASSKTGGNTEAFF.

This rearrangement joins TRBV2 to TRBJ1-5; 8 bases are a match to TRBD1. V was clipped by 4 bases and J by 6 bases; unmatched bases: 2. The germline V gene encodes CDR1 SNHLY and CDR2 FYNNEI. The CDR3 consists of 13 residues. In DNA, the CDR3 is TGTGCCAGCAGTGGAGACAGGGGTCAGCCCCAGCATTTT. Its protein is CASSGDRGQPQHF.

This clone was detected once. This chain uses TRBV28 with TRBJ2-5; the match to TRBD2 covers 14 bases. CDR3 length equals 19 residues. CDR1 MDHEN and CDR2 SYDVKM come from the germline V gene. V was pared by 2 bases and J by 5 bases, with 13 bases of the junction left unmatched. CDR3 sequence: CASSLPLRTSGRPSETQYF. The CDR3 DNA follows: TGTGCCAGCAGTTTACCGCTACGGACTAGCGGGAGGCCCAGTGAGACCCAGTACTTC.

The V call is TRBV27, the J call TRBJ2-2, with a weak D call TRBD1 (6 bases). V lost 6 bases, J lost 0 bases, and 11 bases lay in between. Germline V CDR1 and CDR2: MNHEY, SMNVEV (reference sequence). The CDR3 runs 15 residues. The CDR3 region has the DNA TGTGCCAGCAGCTACTGGACAGCGAACACCGGGGAGCTGTTTTTT. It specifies CASSYWTANTGELFF.

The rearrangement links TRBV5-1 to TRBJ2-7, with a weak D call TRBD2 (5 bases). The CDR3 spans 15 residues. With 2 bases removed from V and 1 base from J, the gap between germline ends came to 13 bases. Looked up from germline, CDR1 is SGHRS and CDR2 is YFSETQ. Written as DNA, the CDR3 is TGCGCCAGCAGCTTCTTGGAGGATTCTTCCTACGAGCAGTACTTC. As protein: CASSFLEDSSYEQYF.

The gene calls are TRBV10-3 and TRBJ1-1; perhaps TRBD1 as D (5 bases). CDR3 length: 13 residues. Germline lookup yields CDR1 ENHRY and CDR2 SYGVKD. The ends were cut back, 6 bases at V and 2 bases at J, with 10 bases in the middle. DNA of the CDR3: TGTGCCATCAGCACAGGTGACAACACTGAAGCTTTCTTT. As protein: CAISTGDNTEAFF.

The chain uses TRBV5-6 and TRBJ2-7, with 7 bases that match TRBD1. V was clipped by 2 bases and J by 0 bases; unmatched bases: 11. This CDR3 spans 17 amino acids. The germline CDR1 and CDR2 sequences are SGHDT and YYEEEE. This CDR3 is CASSFLSLRDSSYEQYF. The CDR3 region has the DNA TGTGCCAGCAGCTTTCTGTCTCTCCGGGACAGCTCCTACGAGCAGTACTTC.

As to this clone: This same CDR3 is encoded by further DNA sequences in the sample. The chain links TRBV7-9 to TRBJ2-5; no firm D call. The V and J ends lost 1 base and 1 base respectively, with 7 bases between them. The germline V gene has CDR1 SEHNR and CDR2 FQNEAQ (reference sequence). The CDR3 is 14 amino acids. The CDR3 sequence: CASSLVGSQETQYF. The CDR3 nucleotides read TGTGCCAGCAGCTTAGTCGGCAGCCAAGAGACCCAGTACTTC.

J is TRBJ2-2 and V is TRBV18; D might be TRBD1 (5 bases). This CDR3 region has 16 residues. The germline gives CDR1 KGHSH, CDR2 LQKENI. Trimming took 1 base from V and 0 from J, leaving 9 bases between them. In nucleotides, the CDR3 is TGTGCCAGCTCACCACAGGGGTCCTCGAACACCGGGGAGCTGTTTTTT. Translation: CASSPQGSSNTGELFF.

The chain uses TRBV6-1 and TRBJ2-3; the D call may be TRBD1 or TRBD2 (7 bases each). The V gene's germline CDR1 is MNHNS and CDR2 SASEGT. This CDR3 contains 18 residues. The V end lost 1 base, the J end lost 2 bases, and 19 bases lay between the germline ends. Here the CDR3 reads CASSEVLGRGRVTDTQYF. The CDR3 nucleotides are TGTGCCAGCAGTGAAGTTCTAGGGAGGGGGCGGGTCACAGATACGCAGTATTTT.

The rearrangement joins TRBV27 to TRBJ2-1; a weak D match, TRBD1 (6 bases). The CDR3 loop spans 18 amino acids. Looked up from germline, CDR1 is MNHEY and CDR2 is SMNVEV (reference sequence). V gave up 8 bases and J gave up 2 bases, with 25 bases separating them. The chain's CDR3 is CASCRQDALGSPYNEQFF. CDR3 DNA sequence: TGTGCCAGCTGCCGACAGGATGCCCTAGGCAGCCCCTACAATGAGCAGTTCTTC.